The clone carrying this T cell receptor (beta chain) came up a few times. Its antigen is not known. The data were obtained in a study of CD4 T cells in relation to SARS-CoV-2 and coronaviruses. The unexposed donors gave CD4+ T cells in about 2010-2019, prior to COVID-19. The cells were cultured for approximately ten days before CD4+ T cells were isolated. V dropped 2 bases and J dropped 8 bases, with 19 bases sitting between them. This CDR3 comprises 15 residues. Germline V gene data show CDR1 as SGHKS and CDR2 as YYEKEE (reference sequence). The repertoire was sequenced with immunoSEQ multiplex PCR; TCRdb's copy has only in-frame clones and lacks some. The sample contains 25,000 to 30,000 clones, around 80% of which appear only once.

Specimen: CD4+ T cells from PBMCs, cultured in vitro. The source is a human donor in good health. V and J are TRBV5-5 and TRBJ1-1, with D hard to call. In DNA form, the CDR3 reads TGTGCCAGCAGCTTATCGCCCCTTAAGGACCCCGAAGCTTTCTTT. This encodes CASSLSPLKDPEAFF.